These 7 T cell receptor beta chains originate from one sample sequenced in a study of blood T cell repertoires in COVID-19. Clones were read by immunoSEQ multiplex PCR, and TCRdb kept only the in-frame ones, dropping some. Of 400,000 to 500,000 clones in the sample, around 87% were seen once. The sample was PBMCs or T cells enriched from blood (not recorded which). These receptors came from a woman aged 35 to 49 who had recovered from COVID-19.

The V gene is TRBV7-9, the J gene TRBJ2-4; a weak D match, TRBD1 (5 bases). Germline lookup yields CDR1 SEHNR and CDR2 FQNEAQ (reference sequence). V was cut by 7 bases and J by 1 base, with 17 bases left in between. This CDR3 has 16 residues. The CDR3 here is CASNRKGDSAKNIQYF. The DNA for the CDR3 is TGTGCCAGCAACAGAAAAGGGGATTCGGCCAAAAACATTCAGTACTTC.

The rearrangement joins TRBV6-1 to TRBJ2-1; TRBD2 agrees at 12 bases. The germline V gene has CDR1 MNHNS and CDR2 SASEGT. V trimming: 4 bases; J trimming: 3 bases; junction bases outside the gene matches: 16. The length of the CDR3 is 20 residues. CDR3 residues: CASSGAGTSGYHGSYNEQFF. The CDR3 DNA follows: TGTGCCAGCAGTGGAGCCGGGACTAGCGGGTACCACGGAAGCTACAATGAGCAGTTCTTC.

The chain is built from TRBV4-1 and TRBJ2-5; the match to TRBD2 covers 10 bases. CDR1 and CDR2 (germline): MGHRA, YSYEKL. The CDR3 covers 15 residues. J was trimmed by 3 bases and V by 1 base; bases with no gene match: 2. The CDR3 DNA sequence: TGCGCCAGCAGCCAAGGGCTAGCGGGAGAAGAGACCCAGTACTTC. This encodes CASSQGLAGEETQYF.

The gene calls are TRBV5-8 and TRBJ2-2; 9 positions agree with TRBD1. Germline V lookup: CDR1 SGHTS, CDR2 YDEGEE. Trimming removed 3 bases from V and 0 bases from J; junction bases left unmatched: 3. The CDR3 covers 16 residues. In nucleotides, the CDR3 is TGTGCCAGCAGCTGGGGACAGGGTCCGAACACCGGGGAGCTGTTTTTT. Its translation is CASSWGQGPNTGELFF.

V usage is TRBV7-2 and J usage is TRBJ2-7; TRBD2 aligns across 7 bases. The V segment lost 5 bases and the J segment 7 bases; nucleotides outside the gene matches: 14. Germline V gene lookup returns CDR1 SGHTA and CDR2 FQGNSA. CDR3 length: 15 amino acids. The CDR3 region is CASSPLMAGRGEQYF. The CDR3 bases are TGTGCCAGCAGCCCCCTTATGGCAGGGCGGGGGGAGCAGTACTTC.

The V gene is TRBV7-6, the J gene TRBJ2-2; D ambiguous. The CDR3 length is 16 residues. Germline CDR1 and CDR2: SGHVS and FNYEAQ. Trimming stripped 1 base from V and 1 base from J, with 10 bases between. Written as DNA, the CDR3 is TGTGCCAGCAGCTTAGAGCGACGGATGAACACCGGGGAGCTGTTTTTT. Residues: CASSLERRMNTGELFF.

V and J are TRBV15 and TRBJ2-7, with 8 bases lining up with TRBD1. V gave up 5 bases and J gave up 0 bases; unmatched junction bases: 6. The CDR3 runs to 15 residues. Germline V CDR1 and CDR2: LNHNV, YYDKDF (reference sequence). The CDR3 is CATSGGTGNSYEQYF. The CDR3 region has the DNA TGTGCCACCAGCGGGGGGACAGGAAACTCCTACGAGCAGTACTTC.